Presented here are 6 T cell receptor beta chains from one specimen sequenced in a study of T cells after yellow fever vaccination. TCRdb processed the 5' RACE reads anew with MiXCR; each CDR3 protein has one entry. The profile covers over 250,000 distinct CDR3 sequences, with roughly 5% appearing a single time and 2.5% to 4% taken by the ten largest. Sequences were derived from CD4+ T cells sorted from PBMCs, sampled on the day of the yellow fever booster vaccination. All receptors come from a man aged 18-30 years who received the YFV17D yellow fever vaccine.

This clonotype appeared a few times. This sequence joins TRBV7-9 and TRBJ2-4, with unresolved D. CDR1 and CDR2 (germline): SEHNR, FQNEAQ (reference sequence). V was trimmed by 5 bases and J by 8 bases, leaving 13 bases between them. The CDR3 is 13 residues long. The CDR3 spells CASSPSGPDIQYF. CDR3 nucleotide sequence: TGTGCCAGCAGCCCATCCGGACCAGACATTCAGTACTTC.

This clonotype was seen repeatedly, ten times or more. The CDR3 loop is CAISVGARTDTQYF. CDR3 DNA: TGTGCCATCAGTGTAGGCGCCCGCACAGATACGCAGTATTTT. This chain connects TRBV10-3 to TRBJ2-3; D is uncertain. Trimming shortened V by 4 bases and J by 1 base, and 9 bases separated the two germline ends. The CDR3 is 14 amino acids. Per the germline V gene, CDR1 is ENHRY and CDR2 is SYGVKD.

Only a few counts were recorded for this clonotype. The gene calls are TRBV7-3 and TRBJ2-1; D call uncertain. Trimming took off 5 bases at V and 0 bases at J, with 14 bases between the two ends. Germline V CDR1 and CDR2: SGHTA, FQGTGA. The CDR3 totals 16 residues. CDR3 loop: CASSPRTVSSYNEQFF. Written as DNA, the CDR3 is TGTGCCAGCAGCCCAAGGACGGTCAGCTCCTACAATGAGCAGTTCTTC.

This clonotype came up a few times. The rearrangement joins TRBV4-1 to TRBJ1-2, with D tentatively TRBD1 (6 bases). The CDR3 covers 12 residues. From germline, CDR1 is MGHRA and CDR2 YSYEKL. V lost 4 bases to trimming and J lost 8 bases, with 11 bases between them. The CDR3 DNA sequence: TGCGCCAGCAGCCGCACAGGGCGGGGCTACACCTTC. This encodes CASSRTGRGYTF.

Only a few counts were recorded for this clonotype. This chain joins TRBV10-3 and TRBJ2-3; a weak D match, TRBD1 (5 bases). Germline CDR1 and CDR2: ENHRY and SYGVKD. This CDR3 is 15 amino acids long. The V end was cut by 4 bases, the J end by 1 base, with 12 bases between. The CDR3 spells CAISVQGRGTDTQYF. The CDR3 DNA sequence: TGTGCCATCAGTGTCCAGGGTAGAGGCACAGATACGCAGTATTTT.

This clonotype was seen at least ten times. This sequence joins TRBV7-9 and TRBJ2-3; TRBD2 agrees at 9 bases. The V gene end was trimmed by 2 bases and the J gene end by 2 bases; junction bases not matched to a gene: 8. The CDR3 runs 17 residues. CDR1 SEHNR and CDR2 FQNEAQ come from the germline V gene (reference sequence). The CDR3 DNA follows: TGTGCCAGCAGCTTACCCCGGGCTAGCGGGGACACAGATACGCAGTATTTT. This codes for CASSLPRASGDTDTQYF. The full variable domain, in which reference TRBV7-9 and TRBJ2-3 provide the parts outside the CDR3, is DTGVSQNPRHKITKRGQNVTFRCDPISEHNRLYWYRQTLGQGPEFLTYFQNEAQLEKSRLLSDRFSAERPKGSFSTLEIQRTEQGDSAMYLCASSLPRASGDTDTQYFGPGTRLTVL.